A single sample gave rise to the 14 T cell receptor beta chains below, sequenced in a study of T cells after yellow fever vaccination (dated by TCRdb to between 2018 and 2020). Receptors were amplified or captured by 5' RACE. Sequencing used an Illumina HiSeq 2500. The public reads were reanalyzed by TCRdb: fastp trimming at Q25, MiXCR alignment, in-frame beta chains only. Each entry merges the rows of one CDR3 protein and shows their most common DNA and genes. This sample holds around 590,000 distinct CDR3 sequences; around an eighth were observed only once. The ten top clones hold more than 13% of the sample. This specimen's treatment or condition label, interpreted: live attenuated yellow fever vaccine strain. The sample consisted of PBMCs, taken on the day of the yellow fever booster vaccination. Receptors originate from a man under 40 who received the YFV17D yellow fever vaccine.

This clonotype came up a few times. V usage is TRBV14 and J usage is TRBJ2-3, with D possibly being TRBD1 (5 bases). V was shortened by 3 bases and J by 4 bases, with 23 bases between the two germline ends. The CDR3 extends over 18 amino acids. Per germline, CDR1 SGHDN and CDR2 FVKESK. The CDR3 DNA reads TGTGCCAGCAGCCACCGACCTAATAGCCCCCAGGGCCCAGATACGCAGTATTTT. It yields the protein CASSHRPNSPQGPDTQYF.

V and J are TRBV15 and TRBJ2-3, with 9 positions matching TRBD2. V was pared by 3 bases and J by 0 bases, with 10 bases of the junction left unmatched. Germline V gene sequence: CDR1 LNHNV, CDR2 YYDKDF (reference sequence). The CDR3 has 18 amino acids. The CDR3 loop is CATSRRVAGASSTDTQYF. The CDR3 DNA reads TGTGCCACCAGCAGGAGAGTAGCGGGAGCCTCTAGCACAGATACGCAGTATTTT.

This clonotype has just a few counts. The gene calls are TRBV9 and TRBJ2-1; the D gene could be TRBD1 or TRBD2 (5 bases each). Germline V gene sequence: CDR1 SGDLS, CDR2 YYNGEE. The CDR3 spans 14 residues. Trimming shortened V by 4 bases and J by 7 bases, and 15 bases separated the two germline ends. The CDR3 sequence is CASSTRQTGNEQFF. For the CDR3, the DNA is TGTGCCAGCAGCACCCGACAGACGGGGAATGAGCAGTTCTTC.

V usage is TRBV6-1 and J usage is TRBJ2-7, with D perhaps TRBD2 (5 bases). The germline CDR1 and CDR2 sequences are MNHNS and SASEGT. The CDR3 sequence is 13 residues long. V lost 8 bases, J lost 4 bases, and 15 bases lay in between. CDR3 sequence reads: CASRLGARYEQYF. Here the CDR3 DNA reads TGTGCCAGCCGTCTGGGAGCGCGGTACGAGCAGTACTTC.

The V and J genes are TRBV5-4 and TRBJ2-3, with D possibly being TRBD1 or TRBD2 (5 bases each). CDR1 is SGHNT and CDR2 is YYREEE in the germline V gene (reference sequence). V gave up 1 base and J gave up 5 bases, with 11 bases separating them. The length of the CDR3 is 14 residues. The CDR3 sequence: CASSLKGTLDTQYF. CDR3 bases: TGTGCCAGCAGCTTGAAGGGGACGTTAGATACGCAGTATTTT. The whole variable domain, filled in from reference TRBV5-4 and TRBJ2-3, reads ETGVTQSPTHLIKTRGQQVTLRCSSQSGHNTVSWYQQALGQGPQFIFQYYREEENGRGNFPPRFSGLQFPNYSSELNVNALELDDSALYLCASSLKGTLDTQYFGPGTRLTVL.

This clonotype was seen a handful of times. The chain uses TRBV3-1 and TRBJ2-1, with a tentative D call TRBD2 (6 bases). The V and J ends lost 1 base and 8 bases respectively, with 18 bases between them. This CDR3 contains 16 residues. Germline CDR1 reads LGHDT; CDR2 reads YNNKEL (reference sequence). DNA for the CDR3: TGTGCCAGCAGCCAAGTAGGACTACCTGGGAACGATGAGCAGTTCTTC. Translated: CASSQVGLPGNDEQFF.

This clonotype has just a few counts. The J gene is TRBJ2-3, the V gene TRBV6-2 or TRBV6-3; unclear D gene. Trimming stripped 10 bases from V and 4 bases from J, with 12 bases between. This CDR3 is 12 amino acids long. Germline V lookup: CDR1 MNHEY, CDR2 SVGEGT. The DNA for the CDR3 is TGTGCCATCACCAACAGTGCAGATACGCAGTATTTT. It yields the protein CAITNSADTQYF.

The chain is built from TRBV6-6 and TRBJ1-5, with D unresolved. Germline CDR1 reads MNHNY; CDR2 reads SVGAGI (reference sequence). This CDR3 comprises 13 residues. Trimming pared 6 bases from V and 0 bases from J, leaving 6 bases between. In DNA, the CDR3 is TGTGCCAGCAGGGATGATAGCAATCAGCCCCAGCATTTT. Amino acid sequence: CASRDDSNQPQHF.

This rearrangement joins TRBV7-2 to TRBJ1-4, with no clear D. CDR1 and CDR2 from the germline V gene are SGHTA and FQGNSA. Trimming cost V 5 bases and J 10 bases, with 17 bases left between them. CDR3 length: 14 residues. The CDR3 bases are TGTGCCAGCAGCCACCAAGGAGCGCATGGAAAACTGTTTTTT. Encoded protein: CASSHQGAHGKLFF.

This chain links TRBV7-8 with TRBJ2-1; 12 bases map to TRBD2. CDR3 length: 16 amino acids. V shed 0 bases, J shed 8 bases, and the junction held 5 bases outside the gene matches. The germline V gene encodes CDR1 SGHVS and CDR2 FQNEAQ. The CDR3 loop reads CASSLATSGSSHEQFF. CDR3 nucleotides: TGTGCCAGCAGCTTAGCGACTAGCGGGAGCTCACATGAGCAGTTCTTC.

This clonotype was seen a few times. The DNA is left out, because the CDR3 cannot be placed on it with certainty; the CDR3 is given as TCRdb lists it. The rearrangement joins TRBV12-3 or TRBV12-4 to TRBJ2-5; the table names TRBD1, a call not compared with the DNA. From its first to its last residue, the CDR3 has 16 amino acids. This chain's CDR3 is CASSFGSGRPQETQYF.

This chain uses TRBV10-3 with TRBJ2-1; D is uncertain. The V end lost 3 bases, the J end lost 3 bases, and 12 bases lay between the germline ends. CDR3 size: 15 residues. Germline CDR1 ENHRY, CDR2 SYGVKD. The CDR3 sequence: CAISDPLVRYNEQFF. The CDR3, as DNA: TGTGCCATCAGTGACCCGTTAGTGCGCTACAATGAGCAGTTCTTC.

This clonotype was picked up a small number of times. The chain employs TRBV7-2 and TRBJ2-2, with 9 positions matching TRBD1. This CDR3 contains 15 residues. The V gene's germline CDR1 is SGHTA and CDR2 FQGNSA. V trimming: 8 bases; J trimming: 4 bases; junction bases outside the gene matches: 8. CDR3 sequence (DNA): TGTGCCAGCGGTCACAGGGGGCAGCGCACCGGGGAGCTGTTTTTT. Amino acid sequence: CASGHRGQRTGELFF.

This chain joins TRBV28 and TRBJ2-3; D remains unclear. Between the trimmed V and J ends, which lost 8 bases and 1 base, there was a span of 10 bases. Germline CDR1 is MDHEN and CDR2 is SYDVKM. The CDR3 totals 13 residues. The CDR3 DNA follows: TGTGCCAGCGGACGGCCGGGCACAGATACGCAGTATTTT. This translates into CASGRPGTDTQYF. Using reference TRBV28 and TRBJ2-3 for the parts outside the CDR3, the full variable domain is DVKVTQSSRYLVKRTGEKVFLECVQDMDHENMFWYRQDPGLGLRLIYFSYDVKMKEKGDIPEGYSVSREKKERFSLILESASTNQTSMYLCASGRPGTDTQYFGPGTRLTVL.